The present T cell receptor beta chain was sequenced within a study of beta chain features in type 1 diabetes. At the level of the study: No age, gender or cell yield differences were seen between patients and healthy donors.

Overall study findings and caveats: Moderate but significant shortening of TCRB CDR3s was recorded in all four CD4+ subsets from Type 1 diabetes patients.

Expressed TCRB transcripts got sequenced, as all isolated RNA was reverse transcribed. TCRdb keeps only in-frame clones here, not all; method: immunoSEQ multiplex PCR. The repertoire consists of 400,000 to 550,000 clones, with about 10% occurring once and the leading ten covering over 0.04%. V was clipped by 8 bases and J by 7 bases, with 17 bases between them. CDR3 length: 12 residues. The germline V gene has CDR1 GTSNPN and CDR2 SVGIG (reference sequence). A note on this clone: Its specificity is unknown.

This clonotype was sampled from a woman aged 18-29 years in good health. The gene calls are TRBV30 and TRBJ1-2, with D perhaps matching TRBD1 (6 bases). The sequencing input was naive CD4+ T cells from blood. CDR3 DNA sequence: TGTGCCGCCAAAAGGGGGGAGCGTGGCTACACCTTC. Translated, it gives CAAKRGERGYTF.